The 10 T cell receptor beta chains below all came from one sample that was sequenced in a study of CD8 T cells in ankylosing spondylitis. TCRdb passed the 5' RACE reads through MiXCR, listing each CDR3 protein once. There are approximately 100,000 distinct CDR3 sequences in the sample; roughly 8.3% occur only once, and around a tenth lies in the top ten. The sequenced material came from blood, either unsorted or a sorted T cell fraction (not recorded which). All receptors derive from a male donor with ankylosing spondylitis or in good health (not recorded which).

This clonotype was recorded at least ten times. The V call is TRBV20-1, the J call TRBJ1-4, with a tentative D call TRBD1 (5 bases). CDR1 DFQATT and CDR2 SNEGSKA come from the germline V gene (reference sequence). This CDR3 region has 13 residues. V dropped 5 bases and J dropped 13 bases, with 20 bases sitting between them. The CDR3 region is CSAGTGAVEGLFF. The CDR3 DNA follows: TGCAGTGCTGGTACCGGGGCTGTGGAGGGACTGTTTTTT.

In this sample, this clonotype turned up many times. The chain joins TRBV5-5 to TRBJ1-1, with D perhaps TRBD1 (6 bases). This CDR3 is 14 amino acids long. Looked up from germline, CDR1 is SGHKS and CDR2 is YYEKEE (reference sequence). V lost 4 bases to trimming and J lost 1 base, with 11 bases between them. The CDR3 reads CASSPGHTNTEAFF. The CDR3 coding sequence is TGTGCCAGCAGCCCGGGACATACGAACACTGAAGCTTTCTTT.

This clonotype has a count of ten or more. This chain connects TRBV5-1 to TRBJ1-6; D is undetermined. V gave up 2 bases and J gave up 14 bases, with 17 bases separating them. CDR3 size: 14 residues. Germline V gene data show CDR1 as SGHRS and CDR2 as YFSETQ. The CDR3 protein is CASSLATGSVSLHF. In nucleotides, the CDR3 is TGCGCCAGCAGCTTAGCAACCGGGTCGGTATCCCTCCACTTT.

This clonotype was seen at least ten times. The chain is built from TRBV11-2 and TRBJ2-1; D might be TRBD2 (6 bases). Between the trimmed V and J ends, which lost 5 bases and 3 bases, there was a span of 14 bases. The CDR3 is made up of 15 amino acids. CDR1 and CDR2 (germline): SGHAT, FQNNGV. The CDR3 protein is CASSPLPGVYNEQFF. CDR3 in DNA: TGTGCCAGCAGCCCCCTCCCGGGGGTCTACAATGAGCAGTTCTTC.

This clonotype was picked up many times. The chain couples TRBV7-8 to TRBJ1-2, with 7 bases identical to TRBD1. The J segment lost 6 bases and the V segment lost 5 bases, leaving 6 bases of the junction unmatched. This CDR3 comprises 13 residues. The germline gives CDR1 SGHVS, CDR2 FQNEAQ. The CDR3 loop reads CASSTRQGDGYTF. The CDR3 DNA reads TGTGCCAGCAGCACCCGACAGGGCGATGGCTACACCTTC.

This clonotype was detected many times. This chain connects TRBV4-2 to TRBJ2-5; 15 nucleotides agree with TRBD2. The CDR3 is 16 amino acids. CDR1 LGHNA and CDR2 YNFKEQ come from the germline V gene. Trimming cost V 4 bases and J 5 bases; bases outside gene matches: 5. The chain's CDR3 is CASSPWTSGGAETQYF. The CDR3 DNA is TGTGCCAGCAGCCCCTGGACTAGCGGGGGGGCTGAGACCCAGTACTTC.

This clonotype was detected many times. The chain joins TRBV5-1 to TRBJ2-1, with 16 bases lining up with TRBD2. J gave up 7 bases and V 6 bases, and 4 bases lay outside the gene matches. The CDR3 is 15 residues long. Germline CDR1 reads SGHRS; CDR2 reads YFSETQ. The CDR3: CASTGTSGRANEQFF. For the CDR3, the DNA is TGCGCCAGCACCGGGACTAGCGGGAGGGCTAATGAGCAGTTCTTC.

Ten or more counts support this clonotype. This chain links TRBV7-8 with TRBJ2-1, with D maybe TRBD2 (5 bases). There are 13 residues in the CDR3. Germline CDR1 reads SGHVS; CDR2 reads FQNEAQ. V lost 5 bases and J 10 bases, leaving 15 bases between the germline ends. The CDR3 DNA sequence: TGTGCCAGCAGCGGACTTCGTGAAGACGAGCAGTTCTTC. Its translation is CASSGLREDEQFF.

In its sample, this clonotype was seen many times. The rearrangement links TRBV3-1 to TRBJ1-4; 10 nucleotides line up with TRBD1. This CDR3 contains 19 residues. Germline loops: CDR1 LGHDT, CDR2 YNNKEL (reference sequence). The trim removed 4 bases at V and 10 bases at J, leaving 21 bases unmatched. In DNA form, the CDR3 reads TGTGCCAGCAGCCCCCGCCGGGACAGGGGCCCTGCCTACGTTGGAAAACTGTTTTTT. This translates into CASSPRRDRGPAYVGKLFF.

This clonotype was observed many times. The chain joins TRBV30 to TRBJ2-7, with D possibly TRBD2 on 5 matching bases. V gave up 2 bases and J gave up 7 bases, with 12 bases separating them. The length of the CDR3 is 12 residues. Germline-derived CDR1 and CDR2 are GTSNPN and SVGIG (reference sequence). The CDR3 sequence: CAWSKAPGEQYF. CDR3 in DNA: TGTGCCTGGAGTAAGGCTCCGGGAGAGCAGTACTTC. Together with reference TRBV30 and TRBJ2-7, the CDR3 gives the full variable domain: SQTIHQWPATLVQPVGSPLSLECTVEGTSNPNLYWYRQAAGRGLQLLFYSVGIGQISSEVPQNLSASRPQDRQFILSSKKLLLSDSGFYLCAWSKAPGEQYFGPGTRLTVT.